This TCR beta chain was found in a study of T cell responses to AZD1222 COVID-19 vaccine. The table came from immunoSEQ multiplex PCR; TCRdb's copy has only in-frame clones and leaves some out. The data hold 40,000 to 45,000 clones, with around 77% observed a single time. The CDR3 has 15 residues. Germline values: CDR1 SGHRS, CDR2 YFSETQ. J gave up 0 bases and V 6 bases, and 1 base lay outside the gene matches. About this clone: As yet, its antigen is unknown.

Points from the study as a whole: Baseline seropositivity occurred in only six AZD1222 recipients. Clonal diversity was possibly underestimated; the donors were predominantly white British and more often female.

The material was peripheral blood, obtained 28 days after the second dose of the MenACWY control vaccine. This receptor was identified in an adult who received the MenACWY meningococcal vaccine as a control. The rearrangement uses TRBV5-1 and TRBJ2-1; 12 positions agree with TRBD2. The CDR3 reads CASKGLAGSYNEQFF. In nucleotides, the CDR3 is TGCGCCAGCAAGGGACTAGCGGGCTCCTACAATGAGCAGTTCTTC.